These 28 T cell receptor beta chains share one sample of origin, sequenced in a study of blood T cell repertoires in COVID-19. The protocol was immunoSEQ multiplex PCR, while the TCRdb copy is restricted to in-frame clones and leaves out a portion. The sample records approximately 390,000 clones, approximately 90% being singletons. The sequenced sample consisted of PBMCs or T cells enriched from blood (not recorded which). Receptors originate from a woman in her forties or fifties who had recovered from COVID-19.

This chain links TRBV3-1 (or the pseudogene TRBV3-2) with TRBJ2-1; TRBD2 matches at 10 bases. The CDR3 loop spans 14 amino acids. The germline gives CDR1 LGHDT, CDR2 YNNKEL (reference sequence). Losses at the gene ends were 5 bases for V and 9 bases for J; bases not matched to a gene: 7. Here the CDR3 reads CASSFSGGAGEQFF. The CDR3 coding sequence is TGTGCCAGCAGCTTCAGCGGGGGGGCAGGTGAGCAGTTCTTC.

This clone turned up a few times. This chain joins TRBV12-3 or TRBV12-4 and TRBJ1-1; unclear D gene. V gave up 7 bases and J gave up 4 bases, with 13 bases separating them. The CDR3 covers 13 residues. As DNA, the CDR3 is TGTGCCAGCACCATCATTGGCGGCACTGAAGCTTTCTTT. As protein: CASTIIGGTEAFF.

The rearrangement links TRBV19 to TRBJ2-3; D is perhaps TRBD2 (5 bases). The CDR3 length is 17 residues. Trimming pared 4 bases from V and 5 bases from J, leaving 22 bases between. Germline CDR1 and CDR2: LNHDA and SQIVND (reference sequence). CDR3: CASSTPISENGIDTQYF. The DNA for the CDR3 is TGTGCCAGTAGTACGCCTATTAGCGAAAATGGCATAGATACGCAGTATTTT.

This clone was seen once. An end of the junction differs from the germline gene, which may be a read error. V is TRBV12-3 or TRBV12-4 and J is TRBJ1-2, with 7 bases fitting TRBD1. The CDR3 is 11 amino acids. This CDR3 is CASATGQGYTF. The DNA of the CDR3 is TGCGCCAGTGCGACAGGGCAAGGCTACACCTTC.

V usage is TRBV10-3 and J usage is TRBJ1-5, with D perhaps TRBD1 (5 bases). Germline CDR1 is ENHRY and CDR2 is SYGVKD. V was shortened by 0 bases and J by 4 bases, with 10 bases between the two germline ends. The CDR3 consists of 15 residues. The CDR3 spells CAISESNRRNQPQHF. CDR3 nucleotides: TGTGCCATCAGTGAGTCCAACAGGCGAAATCAGCCCCAGCATTTT.

The chain links TRBV5-1 to TRBJ1-2, with TRBD1 matching 7 bases. The V gene end was trimmed by 4 bases and the J gene end by 0 bases; junction bases not matched to a gene: 6. Germline CDR1 is SGHRS and CDR2 is YFSETQ. CDR3 size: 15 residues. The CDR3 sequence is CASSEGQQTNYGYTF. The CDR3 DNA follows: TGCGCCAGCAGCGAGGGACAGCAGACTAACTATGGCTACACCTTC. The full variable domain, completed using reference TRBV5-1 and TRBJ1-2, is KAGVTQTPRYLIKTRGQQVTLSCSPISGHRSVSWYQQTPGQGLQFLFEYFSETQRNKGNFPGRFSGRQFSNSRSEMNVSTLELGDSALYLCASSEGQQTNYGYTFGSGTRLTVV.

This rearrangement joins TRBV7-3 to TRBJ2-7; 7 nucleotides align to TRBD1. V lost 5 bases to trimming and J lost 4 bases; unmatched junction nucleotides: 8. This CDR3 comprises 14 residues. CDR1 is SGHTA and CDR2 is FQGTGA in the germline V gene. CDR3 DNA sequence: TGTGCCAGCAGCCTACCGACAGGGCTTTACGAGCAGTACTTC. Translation gives CASSLPTGLYEQYF.

CDR3 sequence: CASSQDFRTTNEKLFF. In DNA form, the CDR3 reads TGCGCCAGCAGCCAAGATTTCAGAACAACTAATGAAAAACTGTTTTTT. The J gene is TRBJ1-4, the V gene TRBV4-1; D uncertain. CDR3 length: 16 residues. The germline gives CDR1 MGHRA, CDR2 YSYEKL. V lost 0 bases and J lost 0, with 8 bases in between.

V is TRBV4-1 and J is TRBJ1-5; 9 nucleotides agree with TRBD1. The length of the CDR3 is 16 residues. Germline loops: CDR1 MGHRA, CDR2 YSYEKL. Germline trimming cut 0 bases from V and 4 bases from J; bases unmatched to any gene: 4. The CDR3 sequence: CASSQEVGTGNQPQHF. The DNA of the CDR3 is TGCGCCAGCAGCCAAGAGGTTGGGACAGGGAATCAGCCCCAGCATTTT.

The rearrangement uses TRBV29-1 and TRBJ1-1; 9 positions match TRBD1. From germline, CDR1 is SQVTM and CDR2 ANQGSEA. The CDR3 is made up of 14 amino acids. Germline trimming cut 6 bases from V and 10 bases from J; bases unmatched to any gene: 15. This CDR3 is CSVKEIQSTGGAFF. Written as DNA, the CDR3 is TGCAGCGTCAAGGAAATCCAATCGACAGGGGGAGCTTTCTTT.

The chain joins TRBV29-1 to TRBJ1-4; weak D call: TRBD1 (5 bases). The germline V gene encodes CDR1 SQVTM and CDR2 ANQGSEA. Trimming shortened V by 6 bases and J by 1 base, and 12 bases separated the two germline ends. CDR3 length: 14 residues. The CDR3: CSVALQGTNEKLFF. DNA of the CDR3: TGCAGCGTAGCCCTCCAGGGAACTAATGAAAAACTGTTTTTT.

The V call is TRBV7-2, the J call TRBJ1-3, with 8 bases aligning to TRBD1. The J segment lost 0 bases and the V segment lost 5 bases, leaving 6 bases of the junction unmatched. Germline CDR1 is SGHTA and CDR2 is FQGNSA. This CDR3 contains 16 residues. CDR3 DNA sequence: TGTGCCAGCAGCCGGAAAGGACAGGGCTCTGGAAACACCATATATTTT. This codes for CASSRKGQGSGNTIYF.

This clone was detected only once. V and J are TRBV6-5 and TRBJ2-7; perhaps TRBD1 as D (6 bases). This CDR3 comprises 14 residues. Germline V lookup: CDR1 MNHEY, CDR2 SVGAGI. The V end was cut by 0 bases, the J end by 3 bases, with 9 bases between. CDR3 in DNA: TGTGCCAGCAGTTACTCACAGGGTATCTACGAGCAGTACTTC. It yields the protein CASSYSQGIYEQYF.

The chain is built from TRBV2 and TRBJ1-5; D remains ambiguous. CDR1 is SNHLY, CDR2 FYNNEI, per germline. V lost 1 base to trimming and J lost 3 bases, with 10 bases between them. The CDR3 extends over 15 amino acids. DNA of the CDR3: TGTGCCAGCAGTGAAGAGCACGGTCTCAATCAGCCCCAGCATTTT. Translated: CASSEEHGLNQPQHF.

This chain uses TRBV4-1 with TRBJ1-2; tentative D call: TRBD1 (5 bases). V lost 1 base to trimming and J lost 4 bases, with 10 bases between them. The length of the CDR3 is 14 residues. Germline CDR1 reads MGHRA; CDR2 reads YSYEKL. The CDR3 DNA is TGCGCCAGCAGCCAAGCAGGGTTAAGCTATGGCTACACCTTC. Protein sequence: CASSQAGLSYGYTF.

This chain connects TRBV7-9 to TRBJ2-7; TRBD1 aligns across 8 bases. The CDR3 covers 15 residues. The trim removed 1 base at V and 4 bases at J, leaving 6 bases unmatched. The germline V gene has CDR1 SEHNR and CDR2 FQNEAQ (reference sequence). The CDR3 DNA sequence: TGTGCCAGCAGCTTAGTGGGCAGGGGGCTGTACGAGCAGTACTTC. It encodes CASSLVGRGLYEQYF.

The V gene is TRBV27, the J gene TRBJ1-1; 10 bases are shared with TRBD1. Trimming took 5 bases from V and 6 from J; bases not matched to a gene: 15. The CDR3 totals 17 residues. Germline CDR1 and CDR2: MNHEY and SMNVEV (reference sequence). The CDR3 sequence: CASSPGPGQGNLAEAFF. CDR3 nucleotide sequence: TGTGCCAGCAGTCCCGGCCCGGGACAGGGGAATTTGGCTGAAGCTTTCTTT.

This clone was recorded once. J is TRBJ2-5 and V is TRBV1; TRBD2 reflects the table's D call only, with no check against the DNA. TRBV1 is recorded as a pseudogene. This CDR3 comprises 18 residues. The CDR3 here is CTSSQSRALLAGGETQYF. Here the CDR3 DNA reads TGCACCAGCAGCCAAAGTCGAGCGTTACTAGCGGGGGGAGAGACCCAGTACTTC.

This clone was counted a few times. The chain combines TRBV4-1 with TRBJ1-6; the D is unclear. The CDR3 runs to 12 residues. Germline loops: CDR1 MGHRA, CDR2 YSYEKL. Trimming cost V 0 bases and J 10 bases, with 4 bases left between them. The CDR3 is CASSQDRSPLHF. The DNA of the CDR3 is TGCGCCAGCAGCCAAGATAGATCACCCCTCCACTTT.

The chain joins TRBV18 to TRBJ1-1; TRBD1 agrees at 9 bases. V gave up 4 bases and J gave up 4 bases; unmatched junction bases: 10. The CDR3 sequence is 16 residues long. Per germline, CDR1 KGHSH and CDR2 LQKENI. The CDR3 DNA follows: TGTGCCAGCTCACTATACCCCCTGACAGGGGGCACTGAAGCTTTCTTT. Translated, it gives CASSLYPLTGGTEAFF.

This clone has just one count. V gene TRBV19 combines with J gene TRBJ2-1; the match to TRBD1 covers 8 bases. With V trimmed by 3 bases and J by 6 bases, 4 bases remained unmatched. CDR1 and CDR2 from the germline V gene are LNHDA and SQIVND (reference sequence). The CDR3 runs to 14 residues. The DNA for the CDR3 is TGTGCCAGTAGTATGGACAGGGTCCGCAATGAGCAGTTCTTC. Its protein product is CASSMDRVRNEQFF.

The V and J genes are TRBV4-1 and TRBJ2-2, with 8 bases lining up with TRBD1. This CDR3 is 16 amino acids long. Germline values: CDR1 MGHRA, CDR2 YSYEKL. J gave up 1 base and V 2 bases, and 3 bases lay outside the gene matches. The CDR3 sequence is CASSQQGALNTGELFF. CDR3 DNA: TGCGCCAGCAGCCAACAGGGGGCGCTGAACACCGGGGAGCTGTTTTTT.

CDR3 sequence reads: CASSRASGRSYNEQFF. The CDR3 region has the DNA TGTGCCAGCAGCCGGGCTAGCGGTCGCTCCTACAATGAGCAGTTCTTC. V is TRBV3-1 (or the pseudogene TRBV3-2) and J is TRBJ2-1, with 7 bases lining up with TRBD2. Germline CDR1 is LGHDT and CDR2 is YNNKEL (reference sequence). V dropped 4 bases and J dropped 0; count of bases not matched to a gene: 6. The CDR3 runs to 16 residues.

This clone was recorded once. The V call is TRBV2, the J call TRBJ1-2; TRBD1 agrees at 7 bases. The CDR3 is 16 amino acids. V trimming: 5 bases; J trimming: 8 bases; junction bases outside the gene matches: 17. CDR1 is SNHLY and CDR2 is FYNNEI in the germline V gene. The CDR3 nucleotides read TGTGCCAGCAGTCCCGATGGACAGGTCAAATTTATGGGCTACACCTTC. This sequence encodes CASSPDGQVKFMGYTF. Together with reference TRBV2 and TRBJ1-2, the CDR3 gives the full variable domain: EPEVTQTPSHQVTQMGQEVILRCVPISNHLYFYWYRQILGQKVEFLVSFYNNEISEKSEIFDDQFSVERPDGSNFTLKIRSTKLEDSAMYFCASSPDGQVKFMGYTFGSGTRLTVV.

V gene TRBV7-2 combines with J gene TRBJ2-7; TRBD1 matches 11 bases. Looked up from germline, CDR1 is SGHTA and CDR2 is FQGNSA. The CDR3 sequence is 15 residues long. J gave up 4 bases and V 7 bases, and 9 bases lay outside the gene matches. Here the CDR3 reads CASTFPGQGGYEQYF. Here the CDR3 DNA reads TGTGCCAGCACTTTTCCGGGACAGGGGGGATACGAGCAGTACTTC.

V usage is TRBV6-5 and J usage is TRBJ1-1, with D perhaps matching TRBD1 (5 bases). V lost 1 base and J lost 3, with 12 bases in between. The length of the CDR3 is 15 residues. Germline V gene sequence: CDR1 MNHEY, CDR2 SVGAGI. The CDR3 DNA sequence: TGTGCCAGCAGTTACTATCCAGGGTCGGACACTGAAGCTTTCTTT. This sequence encodes CASSYYPGSDTEAFF.

The chain employs TRBV2 and TRBJ1-1; no clear D. The CDR3 runs 11 residues. Trimming stripped 6 bases from V and 3 bases from J, with 5 bases between. Germline V lookup: CDR1 SNHLY, CDR2 FYNNEI. CDR3 sequence (DNA): TGTGCCAGCAGCTATTACACTGAAGCTTTCTTT. Translation gives CASSYYTEAFF.

The rearrangement uses TRBV18 and TRBJ1-4, with TRBD1 matching 9 bases. V shed 1 base, J shed 6 bases, and the junction held 6 bases outside the gene matches. Germline-derived CDR1 and CDR2 are KGHSH and LQKENI. There are 16 residues in the CDR3. The CDR3 is CASSPRRDRADEKLFF. The CDR3 coding sequence is TGTGCCAGCTCACCACGAAGGGACAGGGCAGATGAAAAACTGTTTTTT.